This entry lists 3 T cell receptor beta chains sequenced from one sample in a study of T cell responses to AZD1222 COVID-19 vaccine. Measured with immunoSEQ multiplex PCR; TCRdb has only the in-frame clones, and not every one. The sample lists some 120,000 clones, approximately 85% occurring once. Specimen: peripheral blood, collected on day 0 of AZD1222 vaccination. All receptors derive from an adult in good health.

The J gene is TRBJ2-3, the V gene TRBV5-1, with D unresolved. CDR3 length: 13 residues. Germline lookup yields CDR1 SGHRS and CDR2 YFSETQ. The V end was cut by 2 bases, the J end by 5 bases, with 9 bases between. CDR3 coding DNA: TGCGCCAGCAGCTTTTCCGTGGGAGATACGCAGTATTTT. Translated, it gives CASSFSVGDTQYF.

The sample holds a few counts of this clone. At one end, the junction sequence differs from germline, possibly due to a read error. This chain joins TRBV18 and TRBJ1-4, with TRBD1 matching over 7 bases. In germline, CDR1 is KGHSH, CDR2 LQKENI. The CDR3 consists of 14 residues. In DNA, the CDR3 is TGTGCCAGCTCGCCACAGGGGTGGAATGAAAAACTGTTTTTT. This gives the protein CASSPQGWNEKLFF.

This chain joins TRBV3-1 (or the pseudogene TRBV3-2) and TRBJ1-1; no firm D call. CDR3 length equals 14 residues. Trimming left V 4 bases short and J 1 base short, with 10 bases between. Germline V gene sequence: CDR1 LGHDT, CDR2 YNNKEL (reference sequence). The DNA of the CDR3 is TGTGCCAGCAGCCTACTTTGGGGGAACACTGAAGCTTTCTTT. Protein product: CASSLLWGNTEAFF.